This T cell receptor beta chain was identified during a study of identical twins. This clonotype has more than one count but fewer than ten. Trimming took off 7 bases at V and 1 base at J, with 10 bases between the two ends. There are 13 residues in the CDR3. Unique molecular identifiers were present on the cDNA, which also gained a universal primer site by template switching. In TCRdb, the 5' RACE reads were re-called with MiXCR into one record per CDR3 protein. The sample has around 650,000 distinct CDR3 sequences, just over 7% seen once; the top ten hold 1.6%. These records were also assigned to another study, of yellow fever vaccine responses in identical twins.

The sample comprised PBMCs. The chain carries TRBV12-3 or TRBV12-4 and TRBJ1-1, with D unresolved. The source of this sequence is a woman younger than 35 in good health. CDR3 loop: CASTGKKNTEAFF. Written as DNA, the CDR3 is TGTGCCAGCACCGGGAAAAAGAACACTGAAGCTTTCTTT.